This section outlines one T cell receptor (beta chain) sequence together with its context. The specificity of this receptor is unknown. Per-base qualities were not stored, and no clone one base away is much larger. This entry belongs to a study of T cell repertoires in cytomegalovirus infection (dated by TCRdb to the late 2010s). Turning to the overall study: Donor HLA type was relevant to the analysis, as public TCR beta signatures indicated carriage of CMV infection together with the matching HLA type. What the research found in general, with its limitations: The ex vivo response was dominated by HLA-C-restricted CMV-specific TCR beta clonotypes, which also provided the single most frequent clonotype in two of eight donors. In both this cohort and an independent roughly 400-donor cohort, the cumulative frequency of public TCR beta family members distinguished carriers of CMV infection plus the relevant HLA type.

Sequencing was carried out with an Illumina HiSeq 1500. TCRdb reprocessing: public reads trimmed at Q25 with fastp, clones called with MiXCR, in-frame beta chains kept. Every distinct CDR3 protein forms one entry, paired with its most common genes and DNA. The sample records around 450,000 distinct CDR3 sequences, roughly 30% of which are singletons. Jointly, the top ten make up approximately 15% of the sample. The TCR sequence derives from a human donor in good health (CMV status not recorded). Some clones in this sample may be carry-over from other donors' samples. Sequencing used PBMCs.

The CDR3 region has the sequence CASSLNRGRGGNQPQHF. At the DNA level, the sequence is TGTGCCAGCAGTCTGAACAGGGGGCGCGGTGGCAATCAGCCCCAGCATTTT. The chain is made from TRBV28 and TRBJ1-5; 9 middle bases align to TRBD1. The CDR3 covers 17 residues, taking in both the cysteine and the phenylalanine. Just CDR3 DNA is preserved here, 51 bases in frame from base 1. From a lookup of the germline V gene, CDR1 and CDR2 are MDHEN and SYDVKM. Trimming accounts for 5 bases at V and 2 bases at J, while the number of junction bases matched to no gene is 10.